This T cell receptor beta chain was sequenced in a study of cytomegalovirus exposure and HLA in healthy donors. Vbeta (60) and Jbeta (13) primers were used in the PCR. Generated by immunoSEQ multiplex PCR, the TCRdb table keeps only in-frame clones and is missing some. Here the sample spans about 160,000 clones, around 84% being singletons. The sequence came from a man aged 45-60 years in good health and CMV-seropositive. Sequenced: PBMCs.

In DNA, the CDR3 is TGCGCCAGCAGCTGGACGGGAACCCAAAACTCCTACAATGAGCAGTTCTTC. Encoded protein: CASSWTGTQNSYNEQFF. This chain joins TRBV5-1 and TRBJ2-1; D may be TRBD2 (5 bases). CDR1 SGHRS and CDR2 YFSETQ come from the germline V gene. V was cut by 3 bases and J by 0 bases, with 16 bases left in between. The CDR3 spans 17 residues.